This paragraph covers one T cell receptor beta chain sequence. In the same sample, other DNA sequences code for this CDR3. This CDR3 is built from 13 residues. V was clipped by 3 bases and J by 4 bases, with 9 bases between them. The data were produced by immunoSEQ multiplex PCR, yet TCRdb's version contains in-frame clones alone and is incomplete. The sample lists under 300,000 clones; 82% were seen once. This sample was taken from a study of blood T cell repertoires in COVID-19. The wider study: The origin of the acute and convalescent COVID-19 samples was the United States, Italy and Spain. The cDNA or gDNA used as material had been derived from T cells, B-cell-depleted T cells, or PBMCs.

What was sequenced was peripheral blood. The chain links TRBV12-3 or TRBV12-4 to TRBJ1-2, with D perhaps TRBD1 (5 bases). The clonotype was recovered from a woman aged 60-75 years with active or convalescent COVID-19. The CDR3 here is CASSFGQIYGYTF. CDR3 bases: TGTGCCAGCAGTTTCGGACAAATCTATGGCTACACCTTC.